The present T cell receptor (beta chain) was sequenced within a study of tumor-infiltrating lymphocytes in primary liver carcinoma. Study-level findings and limits: Bulk unsorted material prevented CD4+ and CD8+ repertoire comparison.

The authors made TCR beta cDNA from 500 ng total RNA with a constant-region primer. Construction of TCR beta libraries relied on three successive nested multiplex PCR rounds employing slightly modified ARM-PCR. TCRdb redid the calling of the multiplex PCR reads with MiXCR, one entry per CDR3 protein. In the table there are about 180,000 distinct CDR3 sequences, about 60% of which are singletons. About this clonotype: The target antigen is unknown. One end of the junction is discordant with germline, which a read error may explain.

It was unsorted whole blood that yielded blood RNA, and germline DNA was also extracted. Peripheral blood, around 4 milliliters, was collected prior to surgery. This clonotype was obtained from a middle-aged man with primary liver carcinoma and hepatitis B virus infection. Sequencing was done on a sample of peripheral blood.

Here the CDR3 DNA reads TGTGGCAGCAGCTTACGGGGCAGCCTCAATGAGCAATTCTTC. Translated, it gives CGSSLRGSLNEQFF. This chain connects TRBV11-2 to TRBJ2-1; D assignment may be TRBD1 or TRBD2 (5 bases each). CDR3 length equals 14 residues. The germline V gene encodes CDR1 SGHAT and CDR2 FQNNGV.